Listed below are T cell receptor beta chains from one sample, sequenced in a study of PD-L1 blockade in urothelial cancer. Using immunoSEQ multiplex PCR, the repertoire was profiled, and TCRdb retains in-frame clones only, with some absent. The data contain some 29,000 clones, around nine tenths of them singletons. The sample here was PBMCs, taken around atezolizumab (anti-PD-L1) treatment. The receptors here all came from a man in his fifties with urothelial cancer. Both conserved end residues are part of each CDR3. D genes are given only for firm matches.

>TRBV6-5|TRBJ2-3|NA
TGTGCCAGCAGTCCGGACTTGATCACAGATACGCAGTATTTT
CASSPDLITDTQYF
>TRBV13|TRBJ1-5|TRBD1
TGTGCCAGCAGCCAAGGGACAGGGAATGGCAATCAGCCCCAGCATTTT
CASSQGTGNGNQPQHF
>TRBV19|TRBJ2-7|TRBD1
TGTGCCAGTAGGTCAGGGGGCCCCACCTACGAGCAGTACTTC
CASRSGGPTYEQYF
>TRBV5-1|TRBJ2-6|NA
TGCGCCAGCCACAAACAGGGGGGGGATGGGGCCAACGTCCTGACTTTC
CASHKQGGDGANVLTF
>TRBV11-1|TRBJ1-1|TRBD1
TGTGCCAGCAGCTGGGGACAGGGAGGCACTGAAGCTTTCTTT
CASSWGQGGTEAFF
>TRBV27|TRBJ2-1|TRBD1
TGTGCCAGCAGCTTGATCAGGGGGAATGAGCAGTTCTTC
CASSLIRGNEQFF
>TRBV5-1|TRBJ2-1|TRBD2
TGCGCCAGCCGACCGGGACTAGCGGGAGGGCCCTCCTACAATGAGCAGTTCTTC
CASRPGLAGGPSYNEQFF
>TRBV11-2|TRBJ2-1|NA
TGTGCCAGCAGCCCCCTCAGGCTGGAGCAGTTCTTC
CASSPLRLEQFF
>TRBV5-1|TRBJ2-1|TRBD2
TGCGCCAGCAGTTTCCTAGCGGGGGCCCCCAATGAGCAGTTCTTC
CASSFLAGAPNEQFF
>TRBV11-2|TRBJ2-1|TRBD1
TGTGCCAGCACCCTCCCCCCAGTGACAGGGTGGTTGTCCTACAATGAGCAGTTCTTC
CASTLPPVTGWLSYNEQFF
>TRBV6-4|TRBJ2-3|TRBD2
TGTGCCAGCAGAAAGCGGGAGGTTTCTGATACGCAGTATTTT
CASRKREVSDTQYF
>TRBV30|TRBJ2-1|NA
TGTGCCTGGAGTGTACAGGGAAACTCCTACAATGAGCAGTTCTTC
CAWSVQGNSYNEQFF
>TRBV18|TRBJ1-6|TRBD1
TGTGCCAGCTCACTACAGGGGTTGGGTAATTCACCCCTCCACTTT
CASSLQGLGNSPLHF
>TRBV6-6|TRBJ2-7|NA
TGTGCCAGCAGTTACGCCCAGGGGACCTACGAGCAGTACTTC
CASSYAQGTYEQYF
>TRBV29-1|TRBJ1-2|NA
TGCAGCGTTGTAGGCGAATTCCTAGATGGCTACACCTTC
CSVVGEFLDGYTF
>TRBV19|TRBJ2-7|TRBD1
TGTGCCAGTAGTATCTGGGACAGGGGAGAGCAGTACTTC
CASSIWDRGEQYF
>TRBV5-1|TRBJ2-1|NA
TGCGCCAGCAGCAGGACTCTGACCGAGCAGTTCTTC
CASSRTLTEQFF
>TRBV13|TRBJ2-3|TRBD2
TGTGCCAGCAGCTTTAGCGGGGGCACAGATACGCAGTATTTT
CASSFSGGTDTQYF
>TRBV5-1|TRBJ2-3|TRBD2
TGCGCCAGCAGGATGGGGACTAGCGGCCTCACAGATACGCAGTATTTT
CASRMGTSGLTDTQYF
>TRBV11-2|TRBJ2-1|NA
TGTGCCAGCAGCTTAATTTTGCGGGATGAGCAGTTCTTC
CASSLILRDEQFF
>TRBV29-1|TRBJ1-2|NA
TGCAGCGTTGAAATGGGATGGGGCTCTGGCTATGGCTACACCTTC
CSVEMGWGSGYGYTF
>TRBV9|TRBJ1-2|TRBD1
TGTGCCAGCAGCCGAAGACAGGGGCCAACAAATGGCTACACCTTC
CASSRRQGPTNGYTF
>TRBV30|TRBJ1-1|TRBD1
TGTGCCTGGAGTGCGGGGACAGGCAAAGCTTTCTTT
CAWSAGTGKAFF